These 11 T cell receptor beta chains were sequenced from one sample in a study of human T cells and chemical hapten exposure. TCRdb re-called the RACE reads through MiXCR, storing one row per CDR3 protein. The sample has approximately 370,000 distinct CDR3 sequences; about 5% are singletons. Time point described: pre-sensitization, week 0. The treatment denotes: therapeutic diphenylcyclopropenone sensitization with weekly scalp DPC. Source: whole blood, taken in connection with sensitization to the hapten diphenylcyclopropenone (DPC). These receptors were collected from a woman between 18 and 30 years old with alopecia areata. Some clones in this sample may be carry-over from other donors' samples.

This clonotype was counted between two and nine times. J is TRBJ2-4 and V is TRBV4-1; 11 nucleotides agree with TRBD2. In germline, CDR1 is MGHRA, CDR2 YSYEKL. This CDR3 contains 17 residues. J was trimmed by 9 bases and V by 4 bases; bases with no gene match: 14. The CDR3 loop reads CASSPSHIAGGPVIQYF. Here the CDR3 DNA reads TGCGCCAGCAGCCCAAGCCACATAGCGGGGGGGCCGGTCATTCAGTACTTC.

In this sample, this clonotype turned up many times. The gene calls are TRBV25-1 and TRBJ1-3, with 7 bases fitting TRBD1. Germline V gene sequence: CDR1 MGHDK, CDR2 SYGVNS. V gave up 8 bases and J gave up 0 bases; unmatched junction bases: 13. CDR3 size: 17 residues. CDR3 coding DNA: TGTGCCAGCCCTTCGAGACAGGGTGCTTTCTCTGGAAACACCATATATTTT. Protein sequence: CASPSRQGAFSGNTIYF.

This clonotype came up many times. The genes are TRBV7-9 and TRBJ1-1; a possible D gene is TRBD1 (6 bases). The CDR3 has 15 residues. Trimming shortened V by 1 base and J by 4 bases, and 13 bases separated the two germline ends. Germline-derived CDR1 and CDR2 are SEHNR and FQNEAQ (reference sequence). CDR3 residues: CASSLGGAEGTEAFF. CDR3 sequence (DNA): TGTGCCAGCAGCTTAGGGGGGGCTGAAGGCACTGAAGCTTTCTTT.

This clonotype has at least ten counts. The chain employs TRBV12-3 or TRBV12-4 and TRBJ2-3; 11 nucleotides agree with TRBD2. The CDR3 is 17 residues long. V lost 6 bases, J lost 0 bases, and 8 bases stayed unmatched. CDR3 coding DNA: TGTGCCAGCAGCCCAGCGGGACTAGCGGCTAGCACAGATACGCAGTATTTT. Protein sequence: CASSPAGLAASTDTQYF.

V usage is TRBV7-2 and J usage is TRBJ2-7; 10 bases fit TRBD1. V dropped 5 bases and J dropped 5; count of bases not matched to a gene: 12. The CDR3 is made up of 16 amino acids. CDR1 and CDR2 (germline): SGHTA, FQGNSA. The CDR3 loop is CASSKASGQGLHEQYF. The DNA for the CDR3 is TGTGCCAGCAGCAAGGCTTCGGGACAGGGGTTGCACGAGCAGTACTTC.

This clonotype came up many times. The CDR3 nucleotides are TGTGCCAGCAGTGAACTAGCGGGGGAACAAGAGACCCAGTACTTC. Its translation is CASSELAGEQETQYF. This chain connects TRBV6-1 to TRBJ2-5, with TRBD2 identical over 10 bases. The CDR3 totals 15 residues. V shed 2 bases and J 2 bases; nucleotides not matched to a gene: 2. Germline values: CDR1 MNHNS, CDR2 SASEGT.

This clonotype was observed a handful of times. The chain couples TRBV4-2 to TRBJ2-1, with D perhaps matching TRBD2 (5 bases). Germline CDR1 LGHNA, CDR2 YNFKEQ. The length of the CDR3 is 13 residues. Trimming took off 0 bases at V and 8 bases at J, with 8 bases between the two ends. CDR3 region: CASSQDTGYEQFF. The CDR3 bases are TGTGCCAGCAGCCAAGATACGGGGTATGAGCAGTTCTTC.

This clonotype showed up just a few times. The J gene is TRBJ2-7, the V gene TRBV5-1, with D perhaps matching TRBD1 or TRBD2 (5 bases each). V lost 2 bases and J lost 7, with 7 bases in between. The CDR3 spans 11 residues. Per germline, CDR1 SGHRS and CDR2 YFSETQ. The chain's CDR3 is CASSFEGEQYF. CDR3 sequence (DNA): TGCGCCAGCAGCTTCGAGGGGGAGCAGTACTTC.

This clonotype came up once. The V gene is TRBV11-2, the J gene TRBJ2-3, with 10 nucleotides matching TRBD2. The germline V gene has CDR1 SGHAT and CDR2 FQNNGV. Trimming at V came to 4 bases and at J to 2 bases, leaving 3 bases not matched to a gene. The CDR3 is 15 residues long. This CDR3 reads CASSSTSGLTDTQYF. The CDR3, as DNA: TGTGCCAGCAGCTCGACTAGCGGGCTCACAGATACGCAGTATTTT.

This chain connects TRBV5-1 to TRBJ1-2; tentative D call: TRBD1 (5 bases). V lost 5 bases to trimming and J lost 0 bases, with 17 bases between them. Germline loops: CDR1 SGHRS, CDR2 YFSETQ. The length of the CDR3 is 16 residues. The CDR3 nucleotides read TGCGCCAGCAGAGACCGGGGCGGGTACCCTAACTATGGCTACACCTTC. The encoded protein is CASRDRGGYPNYGYTF.

In this sample, this clonotype turned up a few times. The chain is built from TRBV7-2 and TRBJ1-3; weak D call: TRBD1 (5 bases). Germline-derived CDR1 and CDR2 are SGHTA and FQGNSA. V was pared by 4 bases and J by 4 bases, with 17 bases between. This CDR3 has 16 residues. The CDR3 nucleotides read TGTGCCAGCAGCTACCGGAAGACAGAGTCAGGAAACACCATATATTTT. Protein sequence: CASSYRKTESGNTIYF.